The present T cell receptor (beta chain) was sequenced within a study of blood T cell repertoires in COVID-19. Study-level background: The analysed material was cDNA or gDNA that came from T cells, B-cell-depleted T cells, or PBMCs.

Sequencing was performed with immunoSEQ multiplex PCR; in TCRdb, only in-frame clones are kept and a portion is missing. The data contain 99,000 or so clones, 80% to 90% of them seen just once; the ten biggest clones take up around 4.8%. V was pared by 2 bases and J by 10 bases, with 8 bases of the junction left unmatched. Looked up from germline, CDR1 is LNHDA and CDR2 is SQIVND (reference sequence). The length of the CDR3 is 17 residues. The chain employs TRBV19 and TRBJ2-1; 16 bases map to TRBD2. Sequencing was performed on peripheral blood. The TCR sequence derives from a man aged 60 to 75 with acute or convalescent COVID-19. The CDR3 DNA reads TGTGCCAGTAGTATATCACCGGGACTAGCGGGAGGGTGGGAGCAGTTCTTC. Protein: CASSISPGLAGGWEQFF.